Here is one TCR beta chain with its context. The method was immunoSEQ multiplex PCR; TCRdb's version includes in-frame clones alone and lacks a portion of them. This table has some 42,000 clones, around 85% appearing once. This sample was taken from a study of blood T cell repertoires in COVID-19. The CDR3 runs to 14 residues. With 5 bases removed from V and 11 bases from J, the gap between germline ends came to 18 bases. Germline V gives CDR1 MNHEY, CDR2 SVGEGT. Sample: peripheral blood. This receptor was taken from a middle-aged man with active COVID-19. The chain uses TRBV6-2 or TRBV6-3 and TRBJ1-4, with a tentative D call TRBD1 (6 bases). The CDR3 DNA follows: TGTGCCAGCAGTGACACTCTACAGGGCAACAAACTGTTTTTT. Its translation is CASSDTLQGNKLFF.